This is a list of T cell receptor beta chains from one sample in a study of CD8+ T cells in alopecia areata. Produced via immunoSEQ multiplex PCR; TCRdb's table is partial and in-frame only. The data show around 5,900 clones, over 45% seen once. The sequenced sample consisted of skin. These receptors all come from a human donor with alopecia areata. The CDR3 runs from the conserved cysteine through the conserved F or W. Fields, in order: CDR3 protein, CDR3 DNA, V gene, J gene, D gene, clone size. D genes are given only for firm matches. Some rows have no size entry. The others give once, few or many, or a class for an expanded clone.

cdr3_aa: CAWLLAGHADTQYF; cdr3_nt: TGTGCCTGGCTACTAGCGGGGCATGCAGATACGCAGTATTTT; v_call: TRBV30; j_call: TRBJ2-3; d_call: TRBD2; clone_size: few
cdr3_aa: CASSFSGTGGNEQFF; cdr3_nt: TGCGCCAGCAGCTTCTCCGGGACAGGGGGCAATGAGCAGTTCTTC; v_call: TRBV5-1; j_call: TRBJ2-1; d_call: TRBD1; clone_size: -
cdr3_aa: CASSLDRYGYTF; cdr3_nt: TGCGCCAGCAGCTTGGACCGATATGGCTACACCTTC; v_call: TRBV5-1; j_call: TRBJ1-2; d_call: -; clone_size: few
cdr3_aa: CASSPVGPPDTQYF; cdr3_nt: TGCGCCAGCAGCCCAGTAGGCCCCCCAGATACGCAGTATTTT; v_call: TRBV5-1; j_call: TRBJ2-3; d_call: -; clone_size: -
cdr3_aa: CASSLVGGSGGTQYF; cdr3_nt: TGTGCCAGCAGCTTGGTGGGCGGGAGCGGGGGCACGCAGTATTTT; v_call: TRBV5-4; j_call: TRBJ2-3; d_call: TRBD2; clone_size: -
cdr3_aa: CAISESLDLPEQYF; cdr3_nt: TGTGCCATCAGTGAGTCTCTGGACCTCCCCGAGCAGTACTTC; v_call: TRBV10-3; j_call: TRBJ2-7; d_call: -; clone_size: -
cdr3_aa: CASSRTSGPGGGELFF; cdr3_nt: TGTGCCAGCAGCAGGACTAGCGGCCCCGGTGGCGGGGAGCTGTTTTTT; v_call: TRBV11-2; j_call: TRBJ2-2; d_call: TRBD2; clone_size: -
cdr3_aa: CASSREGFEQFF; cdr3_nt: TGTGCCAGCAGTCGAGAGGGGTTTGAACAGTTCTTC; v_call: TRBV2; j_call: TRBJ2-1; d_call: -; clone_size: -
cdr3_aa: CSVEDQREREQYF; cdr3_nt: TGCAGCGTTGAAGATCAGCGGGAGAGGGAGCAGTACTTC; v_call: TRBV29-1; j_call: TRBJ2-7; d_call: TRBD2; clone_size: -
cdr3_aa: CSVTTSGPTEQYF; cdr3_nt: TGCAGCGTTACGACTAGCGGACCAACAGAGCAGTACTTC; v_call: TRBV29-1; j_call: TRBJ2-7; d_call: TRBD2; clone_size: -
cdr3_aa: CASSSALAHYGYTF; cdr3_nt: TGTGCCAGCAGTTCAGCCCTGGCACACTATGGCTACACCTTC; v_call: TRBV28; j_call: TRBJ1-2; d_call: -; clone_size: -
cdr3_aa: CASSPGDRPFYNEQFF; cdr3_nt: TGCGCCAGCAGCCCCGGTGACAGACCCTTCTACAATGAGCAGTTCTTC; v_call: TRBV5-1; j_call: TRBJ2-1; d_call: -; clone_size: -
cdr3_aa: CASRAGGNTGELFF; cdr3_nt: TGTGCCAGCAGGGCGGGAGGGAACACCGGGGAGCTGTTTTTT; v_call: TRBV6-5; j_call: TRBJ2-2; d_call: TRBD2; clone_size: -
cdr3_aa: CASSSRGSIRDTQYF; cdr3_nt: TGTGCCAGCAGTTCTCGCGGGAGTATAAGAGATACGCAGTATTTT; v_call: TRBV28; j_call: TRBJ2-3; d_call: TRBD2; clone_size: -
cdr3_aa: CASSSGQWTEQYF; cdr3_nt: TGTGCCAGCAGTTCGGGACAGTGGACCGAGCAGTACTTC; v_call: TRBV6-5; j_call: TRBJ2-7; d_call: TRBD1; clone_size: -
cdr3_aa: CASSRSGTGVGEQYF; cdr3_nt: TGCGCCAGCAGCCGATCCGGGACAGGGGTCGGCGAGCAGTACTTC; v_call: TRBV4-1; j_call: TRBJ2-7; d_call: TRBD1; clone_size: -
cdr3_aa: CASSLQTTGELFF; cdr3_nt: TGTGCCAGCAGCCTACAGACCACCGGGGAGCTGTTTTTT; v_call: TRBV14; j_call: TRBJ2-2; d_call: -; clone_size: -
cdr3_aa: CASSPWGEDNEQYF; cdr3_nt: TGTGCCAGCAGCCCCTGGGGAGAAGATAACGAGCAGTACTTC; v_call: TRBV6-5; j_call: TRBJ2-7; d_call: -; clone_size: -
cdr3_aa: CASSRTSEKDEQFF; cdr3_nt: TGTGCCAGCTCTCGGACTAGCGAAAAAGATGAGCAGTTCTTC; v_call: TRBV6-1; j_call: TRBJ2-1; d_call: TRBD2; clone_size: -
cdr3_aa: CASSPTLTGPGQFF; cdr3_nt: TGCGCCAGCAGCCCCACCCTGACAGGGCCTGGGCAGTTCTTC; v_call: TRBV5-1; j_call: TRBJ2-1; d_call: TRBD1; clone_size: -
cdr3_aa: CASSVASRAGRYTGELFF; cdr3_nt: TGTGCCAGCAGCGTAGCGTCGAGGGCCGGTCGGTACACCGGGGAGCTGTTTTTT; v_call: TRBV9; j_call: TRBJ2-2; d_call: -; clone_size: -
cdr3_aa: CASLRQGTSPLHF; cdr3_nt: TGTGCCAGCTTGAGACAGGGGACTTCACCCCTCCACTTT; v_call: TRBV6-5; j_call: TRBJ1-6; d_call: TRBD1; clone_size: -
cdr3_aa: CASIGLAGAKETQYF; cdr3_nt: TGTGCCAGCATAGGACTAGCGGGGGCCAAAGAGACCCAGTACTTC; v_call: TRBV2; j_call: TRBJ2-5; d_call: TRBD2; clone_size: once
cdr3_aa: CASSLTIRTIAGVYEQYF; cdr3_nt: TGTGCCAGCAGCTTGACGATACGGACTATAGCGGGGGTCTACGAGCAGTACTTC; v_call: TRBV5-4; j_call: TRBJ2-7; d_call: TRBD2; clone_size: -
cdr3_aa: CASQRAAEAFF; cdr3_nt: TGTGCCAGCCAGCGGGCAGCTGAAGCTTTCTTT; v_call: TRBV6-6; j_call: TRBJ1-1; d_call: -; clone_size: few
cdr3_aa: CASSPLAGGLNEQFF; cdr3_nt: TGTGCCAGCTCACCCCTAGCGGGAGGACTAAATGAGCAGTTCTTC; v_call: TRBV18; j_call: TRBJ2-1; d_call: TRBD2; clone_size: few
cdr3_aa: CASSDSEKVNNNEQFF; cdr3_nt: TGTGCCAGCAGTGACTCCGAGAAAGTCAACAACAATGAGCAGTTCTTC; v_call: TRBV6-4; j_call: TRBJ2-1; d_call: -; clone_size: few
cdr3_aa: CASSLRTPPSEQFF; cdr3_nt: TGTGCCAGCAGTCTACGGACCCCGCCAAGTGAGCAGTTCTTC; v_call: TRBV2; j_call: TRBJ2-1; d_call: -; clone_size: -
cdr3_aa: CASRRGTVTDTQYF; cdr3_nt: TGTGCCAGCAGACGAGGGACAGTGACAGATACGCAGTATTTT; v_call: TRBV18; j_call: TRBJ2-3; d_call: TRBD1; clone_size: -
cdr3_aa: CASSLGPSGGYEQYF; cdr3_nt: TGTGCCAGCAGCTTAGGGCCATCGGGCGGCTACGAGCAGTACTTC; v_call: TRBV7-9; j_call: TRBJ2-7; d_call: -; clone_size: few
cdr3_aa: CASSIMSLGANVLTF; cdr3_nt: TGTGCCAGTAGTATAATGTCCCTCGGGGCCAACGTCCTGACTTTC; v_call: TRBV19; j_call: TRBJ2-6; d_call: -; clone_size: few
cdr3_aa: CASGSSGANVLTF; cdr3_nt: TGTGCCAGCGGGAGCTCTGGGGCCAACGTCCTGACTTTC; v_call: TRBV6-4; j_call: TRBJ2-6; d_call: -; clone_size: once
cdr3_aa: CASSSREHGELFF; cdr3_nt: TGTGCCAGCAGCTCCAGGGAGCACGGGGAGCTGTTTTTT; v_call: TRBV11-3; j_call: TRBJ2-2; d_call: -; clone_size: -
cdr3_aa: CASSPRDTLTYEQYF; cdr3_nt: TGTGCCAGCTCACCACGGGACACTTTAACTTACGAGCAGTACTTC; v_call: TRBV18; j_call: TRBJ2-7; d_call: -; clone_size: -
cdr3_aa: CASSPSGRAHEQYF; cdr3_nt: TGTGCCAGCAGTCCTAGCGGGAGGGCCCACGAGCAGTACTTC; v_call: TRBV6-1; j_call: TRBJ2-7; d_call: TRBD2; clone_size: -
cdr3_aa: CASRRPTGGQFF; cdr3_nt: TGTGCCAGCAGACGCCCTACCGGTGGGCAGTTCTTC; v_call: TRBV7-6; j_call: TRBJ2-1; d_call: -; clone_size: once
cdr3_aa: CASLLGSSTDTQYF; cdr3_nt: TGTGCCAGCTTACTCGGATCTAGCACAGATACGCAGTATTTT; v_call: TRBV18; j_call: TRBJ2-3; d_call: -; clone_size: -
cdr3_aa: CASSLEGGYQPQHF; cdr3_nt: TGCGCCAGCAGCTTGGAAGGGGGTTATCAGCCCCAGCATTTT; v_call: TRBV5-1; j_call: TRBJ1-5; d_call: -; clone_size: -
cdr3_aa: CASSQDGRPNMNTEAFF; cdr3_nt: TGTGCCAGCAGCCAAGACGGGAGGCCAAACATGAACACTGAAGCTTTCTTT; v_call: TRBV4-2; j_call: TRBJ1-1; d_call: -; clone_size: -
cdr3_aa: CASSPGLAGGNEQFF; cdr3_nt: TGTGCCAGCAGCCCCGGACTAGCGGGAGGAAATGAGCAGTTCTTC; v_call: TRBV11-3; j_call: TRBJ2-1; d_call: TRBD2; clone_size: -
cdr3_aa: CASSYTTGGTEAFF; cdr3_nt: TGCGCCAGCAGCTATACAACAGGAGGGACTGAAGCTTTCTTT; v_call: TRBV5-1; j_call: TRBJ1-1; d_call: -; clone_size: -
cdr3_aa: CASSPGGAYEQYF; cdr3_nt: TGTGCCAGCAGCCCTGGAGGGGCCTACGAGCAGTACTTC; v_call: TRBV7-9; j_call: TRBJ2-7; d_call: -; clone_size: once
cdr3_aa: CASSLDRVGTDTQYF; cdr3_nt: TGTGCCAGCAGCTTGGACAGGGTTGGCACAGATACGCAGTATTTT; v_call: TRBV7-3; j_call: TRBJ2-3; d_call: TRBD1; clone_size: -
cdr3_aa: CSVTGQTQYF; cdr3_nt: TGCAGCGTAACAGGGCAGACCCAGTACTTC; v_call: TRBV29-1; j_call: TRBJ2-5; d_call: -; clone_size: -
cdr3_aa: CAISETTKGDRNTEAFF; cdr3_nt: TGTGCCATCAGTGAGACAACCAAGGGGGACCGGAACACTGAAGCTTTCTTT; v_call: TRBV10-3; j_call: TRBJ1-1; d_call: -; clone_size: once
cdr3_aa: CASSQDDYEQYF; cdr3_nt: TGCGCCAGCAGCCAAGATGACTACGAGCAGTACTTC; v_call: TRBV4-1; j_call: TRBJ2-7; d_call: -; clone_size: few
cdr3_aa: CASSFSGASYNEQFF; cdr3_nt: TGTGCCAGCAGCTTTAGCGGTGCCTCCTACAATGAGCAGTTCTTC; v_call: TRBV5-4; j_call: TRBJ2-1; d_call: -; clone_size: few
cdr3_aa: CASSPPYTDTQYF; cdr3_nt: TGTGCCAGCTCGCCCCCATACACAGATACGCAGTATTTT; v_call: TRBV2; j_call: TRBJ2-3; d_call: -; clone_size: few
cdr3_aa: CASSLAHADTQYF; cdr3_nt: TGTGCCAGCAGCCTCGCGCATGCTGATACGCAGTATTTT; v_call: TRBV28; j_call: TRBJ2-3; d_call: -; clone_size: -
cdr3_aa: CASSEPGQGSYEQYF; cdr3_nt: TGCGCCAGCAGTGAGCCCGGACAGGGCTCCTATGAGCAGTACTTC; v_call: TRBV10-2; j_call: TRBJ2-7; d_call: TRBD1; clone_size: -
cdr3_aa: CASSPRLAGTDTQYF; cdr3_nt: TGTGCCAGCAGCCCTCGACTAGCGGGCACAGATACGCAGTATTTT; v_call: TRBV7-8; j_call: TRBJ2-3; d_call: TRBD2; clone_size: -
cdr3_aa: CASSYSRPGGLGEQYF; cdr3_nt: TGTGCCAGCAGTTACTCGAGGCCAGGGGGCTTGGGAGAGCAGTACTTC; v_call: TRBV6-9; j_call: TRBJ2-7; d_call: TRBD1; clone_size: -
cdr3_aa: CASSLEGFTEAFF; cdr3_nt: TGTGCCAGCAGCTTGGAAGGGTTCACTGAAGCTTTCTTT; v_call: TRBV4-2; j_call: TRBJ1-1; d_call: -; clone_size: -
cdr3_aa: CASSSITRYNEQFF; cdr3_nt: TGTGCCAGCAGTTCGATAACTCGTTACAATGAGCAGTTCTTC; v_call: TRBV28; j_call: TRBJ2-1; d_call: -; clone_size: -
cdr3_aa: CASSPPRGNSNEKLFF; cdr3_nt: TGTGCCAGCAGTCCCCCCAGAGGGAATTCGAATGAAAAACTGTTTTTT; v_call: TRBV6-6; j_call: TRBJ1-4; d_call: -; clone_size: -
cdr3_aa: CASSLGLAAYEQYF; cdr3_nt: TGTGCCAGCAGCTTAGGGCTAGCGGCCTACGAGCAGTACTTC; v_call: TRBV7-9; j_call: TRBJ2-7; d_call: TRBD2; clone_size: few
cdr3_aa: CASSKTGDEQYF; cdr3_nt: TGCGCCAGCAGTAAGACAGGGGACGAGCAGTACTTC; v_call: TRBV10-1; j_call: TRBJ2-7; d_call: TRBD1; clone_size: -
cdr3_aa: CASSPSQGLGSSPLHF; cdr3_nt: TGTGCCAGCAGCCCTTCCCAGGGGTTAGGAAGTTCACCCCTCCACTTT; v_call: TRBV6-6; j_call: TRBJ1-6; d_call: -; clone_size: -